This T cell receptor beta chain was identified in a study of blood T cells in healthy people across ages. The sample holds a few counts of this clonotype. The authors extracted at least 5.5 micrograms of total RNA per sample. The V end was cut by 3 bases, the J end by 3 bases, with 11 bases between. Germline CDR1 is LGHDT and CDR2 is YNNKEL (reference sequence). The CDR3 has 14 amino acids. Using a J-beta primer mix together with a sample-barcoded 5' primer, a second PCR was run for roughly 7 to 12 cycles. TCRdb fed the 5' RACE reads into MiXCR, producing one record per CDR3 protein. The sample consists of roughly 1,300,000 distinct CDR3 sequences, approximately 59% of them appearing once.

Specimen: blood. V usage is TRBV3-1 and J usage is TRBJ1-2, with D perhaps matching TRBD1 (6 bases). The receptor's source is a man aged 18-30 years in good health. The CDR3 here is CASSQQGRDYGYTF. DNA for the CDR3: TGTGCCAGCAGCCAGCAGGGGAGGGACTATGGCTACACCTTC.